Included here is one T cell receptor beta chain sequence, with context. The record originates from a study of blood T cell repertoires in COVID-19. Study details: COVID-19 samples collected from the United States, Italy and Spain covered acute and convalescent phases.

Using immunoSEQ multiplex PCR, the repertoire was profiled, and TCRdb retains in-frame clones only, with some absent. Among roughly 40,000 clones listed, approximately 85% were seen once. This CDR3 has 11 residues. Germline CDR1 reads GTSNPN; CDR2 reads SVGIG (reference sequence). V was trimmed by 5 bases and J by 5 bases, leaving 9 bases between them. Sequenced material: peripheral blood. This clonotype was sampled from a woman over 75 with acute or convalescent COVID-19. The rearrangement links TRBV30 to TRBJ2-5, with D maybe TRBD1 (6 bases). The CDR3 coding sequence is TGTGCCTGGGGGGGCCTTGAGACCCAGTACTTC. The encoded protein is CAWGGLETQYF.